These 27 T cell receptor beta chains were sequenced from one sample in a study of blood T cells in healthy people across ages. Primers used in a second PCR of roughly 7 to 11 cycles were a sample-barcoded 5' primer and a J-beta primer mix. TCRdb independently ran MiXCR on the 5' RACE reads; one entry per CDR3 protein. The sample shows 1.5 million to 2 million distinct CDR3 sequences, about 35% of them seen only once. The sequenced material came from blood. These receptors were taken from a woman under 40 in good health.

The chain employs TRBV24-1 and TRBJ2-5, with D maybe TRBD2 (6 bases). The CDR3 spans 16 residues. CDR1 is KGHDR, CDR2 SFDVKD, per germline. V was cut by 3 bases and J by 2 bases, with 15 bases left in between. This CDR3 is CATSDVGGSDQETQYF. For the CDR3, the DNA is TGTGCCACCAGTGATGTAGGAGGGTCAGATCAAGAGACCCAGTACTTC.

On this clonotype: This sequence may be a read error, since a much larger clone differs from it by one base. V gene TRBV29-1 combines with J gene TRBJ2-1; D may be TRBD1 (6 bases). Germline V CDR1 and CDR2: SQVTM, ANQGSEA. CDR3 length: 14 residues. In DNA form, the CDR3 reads TGCAGCGTTGGACATTCAAGGGGGATCAATGGGCAGTTCTTC. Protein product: CSVGHSRGINGQFF.

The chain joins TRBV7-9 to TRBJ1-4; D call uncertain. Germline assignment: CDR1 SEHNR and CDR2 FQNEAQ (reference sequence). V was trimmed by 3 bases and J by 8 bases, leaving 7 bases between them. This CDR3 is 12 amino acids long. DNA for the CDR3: TGTGCCAGCAGCTTGGGTTGGGAAAAACTGTTTTTT. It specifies CASSLGWEKLFF.

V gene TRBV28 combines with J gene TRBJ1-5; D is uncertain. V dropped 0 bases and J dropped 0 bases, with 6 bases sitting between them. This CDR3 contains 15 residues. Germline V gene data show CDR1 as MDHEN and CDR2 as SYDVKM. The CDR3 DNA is TGTGCCAGCAGTTTATGGCGGAATAGCAATCAGCCCCAGCATTTT. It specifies CASSLWRNSNQPQHF.

The DNA of the CDR3 is TGTGCCAGCAGTTGGGCGGGGACGGCAGATACGCAGTATTTT. It encodes CASSWAGTADTQYF. This rearrangement joins TRBV12-3 or TRBV12-4 to TRBJ2-3; a weak D match, TRBD2 (6 bases). The V end lost 4 bases, the J end lost 4 bases, and 12 bases lay between the germline ends. CDR3 size: 14 residues.

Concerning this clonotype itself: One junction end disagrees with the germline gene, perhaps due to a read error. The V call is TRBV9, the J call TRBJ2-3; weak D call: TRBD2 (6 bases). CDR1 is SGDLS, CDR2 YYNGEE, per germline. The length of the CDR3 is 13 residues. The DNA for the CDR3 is TGTGCCAGCAGCACCGGGACTTTAGATATGCAGTATTTT. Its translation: CASSTGTLDMQYF.

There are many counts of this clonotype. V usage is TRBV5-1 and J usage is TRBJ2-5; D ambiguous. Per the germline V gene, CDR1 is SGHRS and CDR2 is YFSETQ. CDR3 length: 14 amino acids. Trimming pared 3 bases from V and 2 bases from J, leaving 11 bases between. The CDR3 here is CASSSGRLQETQYF. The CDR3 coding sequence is TGCGCCAGCAGCTCCGGACGATTACAAGAGACCCAGTACTTC.

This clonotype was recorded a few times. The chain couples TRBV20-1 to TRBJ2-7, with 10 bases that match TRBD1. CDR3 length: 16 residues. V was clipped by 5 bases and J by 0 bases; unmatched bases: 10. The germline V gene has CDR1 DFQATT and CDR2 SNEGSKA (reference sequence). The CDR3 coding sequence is TGCAGTGCTGAGGTCCTGGGACAGGGGAGCTCCTACGAGCAGTACTTC. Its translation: CSAEVLGQGSSYEQYF.

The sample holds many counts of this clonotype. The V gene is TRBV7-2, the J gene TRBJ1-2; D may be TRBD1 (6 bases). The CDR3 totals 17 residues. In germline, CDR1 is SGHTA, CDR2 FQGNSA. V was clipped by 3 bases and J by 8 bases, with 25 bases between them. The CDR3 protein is CASSFTLSNRVQRGYTF. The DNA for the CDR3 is TGTGCCAGCAGCTTTACCCTTTCAAACAGGGTCCAGAGAGGCTACACCTTC.

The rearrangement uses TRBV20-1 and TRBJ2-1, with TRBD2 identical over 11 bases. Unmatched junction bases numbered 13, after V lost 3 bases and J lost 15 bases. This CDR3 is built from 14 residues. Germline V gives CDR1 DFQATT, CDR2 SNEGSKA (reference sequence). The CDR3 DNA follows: TGCAGTGCTAGTTTCGGACTAGCGGGCGGGTTTAGGTTCTTC. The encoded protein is CSASFGLAGGFRFF.

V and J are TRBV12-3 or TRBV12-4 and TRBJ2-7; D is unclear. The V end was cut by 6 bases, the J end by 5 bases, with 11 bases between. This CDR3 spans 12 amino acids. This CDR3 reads CASRGNADEQYF. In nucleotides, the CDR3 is TGTGCCAGCAGGGGAAACGCGGACGAGCAGTACTTC.

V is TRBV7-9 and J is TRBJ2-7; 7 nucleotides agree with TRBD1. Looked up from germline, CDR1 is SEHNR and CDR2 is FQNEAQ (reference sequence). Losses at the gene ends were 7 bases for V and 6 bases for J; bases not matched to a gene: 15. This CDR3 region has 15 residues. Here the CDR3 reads CASITGDRARGEQYF. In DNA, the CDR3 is TGTGCCAGCATCACAGGCGACAGGGCCAGGGGCGAGCAGTACTTC.

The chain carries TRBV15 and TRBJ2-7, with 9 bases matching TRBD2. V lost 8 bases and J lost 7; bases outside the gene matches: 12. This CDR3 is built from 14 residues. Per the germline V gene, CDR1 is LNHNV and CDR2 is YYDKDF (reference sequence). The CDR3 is CATGVKRGVSEQYF. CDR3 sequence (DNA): TGTGCCACCGGCGTCAAGCGGGGGGTTTCGGAGCAGTACTTC.

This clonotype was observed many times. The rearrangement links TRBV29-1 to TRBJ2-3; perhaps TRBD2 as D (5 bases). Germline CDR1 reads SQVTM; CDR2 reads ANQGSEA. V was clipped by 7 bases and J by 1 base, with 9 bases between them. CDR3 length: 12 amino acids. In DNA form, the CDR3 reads TGCAGCGGGAGGAGCGGCACAGATACGCAGTATTTT. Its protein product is CSGRSGTDTQYF.

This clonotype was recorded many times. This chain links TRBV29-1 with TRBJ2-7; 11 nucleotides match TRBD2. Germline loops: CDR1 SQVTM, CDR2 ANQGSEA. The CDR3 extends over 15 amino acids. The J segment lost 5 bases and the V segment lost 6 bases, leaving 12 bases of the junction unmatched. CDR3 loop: CSVVGGLAGLDEQYF. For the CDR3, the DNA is TGCAGCGTGGTGGGAGGACTAGCGGGTCTCGACGAGCAGTACTTC.

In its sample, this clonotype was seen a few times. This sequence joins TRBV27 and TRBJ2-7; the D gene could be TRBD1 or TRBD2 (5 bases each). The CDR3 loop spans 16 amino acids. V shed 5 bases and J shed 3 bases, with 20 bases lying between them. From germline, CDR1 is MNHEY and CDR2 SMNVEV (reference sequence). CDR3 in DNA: TGTGCCAGCAGTCGAGATTCGGGGCTGTCTATCTACGAGCAGTACTTC. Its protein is CASSRDSGLSIYEQYF.

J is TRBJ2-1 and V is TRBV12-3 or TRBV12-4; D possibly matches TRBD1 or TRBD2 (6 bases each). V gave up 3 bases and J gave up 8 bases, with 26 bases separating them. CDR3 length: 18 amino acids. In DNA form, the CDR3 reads TGTGCCAGCAGTTTTCCGCGGGGCGGGATTAAGGGGGTGGATGAGCAGTTCTTC. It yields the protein CASSFPRGGIKGVDEQFF.

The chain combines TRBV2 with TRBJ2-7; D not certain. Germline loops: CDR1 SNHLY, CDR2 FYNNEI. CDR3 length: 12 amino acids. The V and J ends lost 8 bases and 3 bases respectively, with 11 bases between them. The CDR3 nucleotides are TGTGCCAGCCGGTTCGGGCTCTACGAGCAGTACTTC. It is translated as CASRFGLYEQYF.

CDR3 loop: CASSKRARVVAQPQHF. DNA of the CDR3: TGTGCCAGCAGCAAAAGGGCCCGAGTGGTGGCTCAGCCCCAGCATTTT. This chain connects TRBV6-1 to TRBJ1-5; D is unresolved. The germline CDR1 and CDR2 sequences are MNHNS and SASEGT. The CDR3 is 16 amino acids. The germline V and J ends were trimmed by 6 bases and 6 bases, with 21 bases remaining between them.

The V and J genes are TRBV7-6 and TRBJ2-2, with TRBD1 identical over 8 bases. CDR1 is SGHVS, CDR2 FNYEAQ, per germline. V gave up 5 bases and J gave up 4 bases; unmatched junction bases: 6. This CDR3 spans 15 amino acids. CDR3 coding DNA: TGTGCCAGCAGCGCGCGACAGGGGCCCACCGGGGAGCTGTTTTTT. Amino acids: CASSARQGPTGELFF.

The CDR3 here is CASSQNIGSEQFF. In DNA, the CDR3 is TGTGCCAGCAGTCAAAACATAGGGTCTGAGCAGTTCTTC. The chain uses TRBV6-5 and TRBJ2-1; D remains ambiguous. V dropped 5 bases and J dropped 9 bases, with 14 bases sitting between them. This CDR3 comprises 13 residues. Per germline, CDR1 MNHEY and CDR2 SVGAGI.

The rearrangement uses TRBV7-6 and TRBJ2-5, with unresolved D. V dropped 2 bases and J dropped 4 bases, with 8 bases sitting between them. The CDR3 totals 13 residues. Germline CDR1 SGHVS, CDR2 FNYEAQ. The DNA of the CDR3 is TGTGCCAGCAGCTTAAAGGATCGAGAGACCCAGTACTTC. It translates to CASSLKDRETQYF.

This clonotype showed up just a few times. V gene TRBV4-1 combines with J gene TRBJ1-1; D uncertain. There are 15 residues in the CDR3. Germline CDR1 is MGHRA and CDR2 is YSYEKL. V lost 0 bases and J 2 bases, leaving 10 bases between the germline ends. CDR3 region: CASSQDNQPNTEAFF. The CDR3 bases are TGCGCCAGCAGCCAAGATAATCAACCAAACACTGAAGCTTTCTTT.

The CDR3 DNA reads as TGCGCCAGCAGTGAAACGGGAGTAGTCTACAATGAGCAGTTCTTC. It yields the protein CASSETGVVYNEQFF. V gene TRBV10-2 combines with J gene TRBJ2-1; tentative D call: TRBD2 (6 bases). The V and J ends lost 3 bases and 3 bases respectively, with 12 bases between them. The CDR3 sequence is 15 residues long. Germline lookup yields CDR1 WSHSY and CDR2 SAAADI.

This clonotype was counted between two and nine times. Written as DNA, the CDR3 is TGTGCCAGCAGCTCTTCCTCCCTCACAGATACGCAGTATTTT. Amino acids: CASSSSSLTDTQYF. This chain connects TRBV13 to TRBJ2-3; D not certain. CDR3 size: 14 residues. The V gene's germline CDR1 is PRHDT and CDR2 FYEKMQ (reference sequence). V lost 4 bases and J 2 bases, leaving 10 bases between the germline ends.

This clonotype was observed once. CDR3 DNA sequence: TGTGCCAGCAGTTTCGGGGGGGCTAGCACCGGGGAGCTGTTTTTT. Protein: CASSFGGASTGELFF. V and J are TRBV12-3 or TRBV12-4 and TRBJ2-2; 8 nucleotides line up with TRBD2. This CDR3 is 15 amino acids long. The V and J ends lost 3 bases and 4 bases, in that order; junction bases with no gene match: 4.

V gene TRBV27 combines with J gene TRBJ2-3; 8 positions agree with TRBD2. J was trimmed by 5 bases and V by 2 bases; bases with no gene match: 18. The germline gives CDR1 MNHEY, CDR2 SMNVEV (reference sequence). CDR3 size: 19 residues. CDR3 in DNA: TGTGCCAGCAGTTTAGTGGGCGGGAGGCCCAGTACAGGCGGAGATACGCAGTATTTT. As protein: CASSLVGGRPSTGGDTQYF.